The entry below describes one TCR beta chain. The sample comes from a study of blood T cell repertoires in COVID-19. Across the whole study: The United States, Italy and Spain provided the acute and convalescent COVID-19 samples. T cells, B-cell-depleted T cells, or PBMCs supplied cDNA or gDNA.

Authors' processing steps: Using reference gene primer amplification, nucleated cell counts were estimated. The method was immunoSEQ multiplex PCR; TCRdb's version includes in-frame clones alone and lacks a portion of them. The V and J calls and clone size come from that table; D and trimming were worked out from the DNA. The table shows tens of thousands of clones, with around 92% occurring only once. The CDR3 extends over 14 amino acids. With 1 base removed from V and 4 bases from J, the gap between germline ends came to 9 bases. Germline V gene lookup returns CDR1 SGHNT and CDR2 YYREEE (reference sequence).

The chain uses TRBV5-4 and TRBJ2-4, with a tentative D call TRBD2 (6 bases). The TCR comes from a woman aged 55-75 years with active COVID-19. Input material: peripheral blood. The CDR3 region is CASSLIAEKNIQYF. The CDR3 coding sequence is TGTGCCAGCAGCTTGATAGCGGAGAAAAACATTCAGTACTTC. Full variable domain (remainder filled in from reference TRBV5-4 and TRBJ2-4): ETGVTQSPTHLIKTRGQQVTLRCSSQSGHNTVSWYQQALGQGPQFIFQYYREEENGRGNFPPRFSGLQFPNYSSELNVNALELDDSALYLCASSLIAEKNIQYFGAGTRLSVL.